This TCR beta chain was captured by sequencing in a study of regulatory T cells in long-lasting Graves disease. Study outcomes and limitations: Among samples with persistent disease, TRBV28, TRBJ1-2 and TRBJ2-5 were favored. Those with persistent disease had in common more public clonotypes (2,741) than new patients (about 970). The small sample size may have reduced accuracy.

The time point is: persistent/refractory GD, antithyroid drugs over 5 years with positive TRAb. TCR sequences were obtained from RNA taken from PBMCs. Peripheral blood, around 9 milliliters per patient, was collected in EDTA tubes. This clonotype has at least ten counts. What it binds is unknown. Trimming removed 0 bases at V and 8 bases at J, with 7 bases between. From germline, CDR1 is MNHEY and CDR2 SMNVEV (reference sequence). The CDR3 covers 12 residues. Arm-PCR of CDR3 regions with iRepertoire HTBI primers generated TCR beta libraries. In TCRdb, the multiplex PCR reads were re-called with MiXCR into one record per CDR3 protein. The sample has almost 350,000 distinct CDR3 sequences, about 20% seen once.

The chain employs TRBV27 and TRBJ1-2; no firm D call. The TCR comes from a female donor with Graves disease. This material consisted of peripheral blood mononuclear cells (PBMCs), taken when the disease was refractory, from a patient treated with antithyroid drugs. CDR3 sequence (DNA): TGTGCCAGCAGTTTATCGAGCCAGGGCTACACCTTC. This sequence encodes CASSLSSQGYTF.